Described below is a single TCR beta chain sequence and its context. The record originates from a study of T cell responses to AZD1222 COVID-19 vaccine. The repertoire was sequenced with immunoSEQ multiplex PCR; TCRdb's copy has only in-frame clones and lacks some. The sample has approximately 27,000 clones, around nine tenths seen once. Germline-derived CDR1 and CDR2 are LNHNV and YYDKDF (reference sequence). V shed 5 bases and J 9 bases; nucleotides not matched to a gene: 13. This CDR3 comprises 15 residues. This TCR derives from an adult in good health. Source: peripheral blood, taken on day 0 of AZD1222 vaccination. This rearrangement joins TRBV15 to TRBJ2-5, with TRBD1 matching 9 bases. CDR3 nucleotides: TGTGCCACCAGCGGGGGGACAGGGAGGCCGGGGGCCCAGTACTTC. Translated, it gives CATSGGTGRPGAQYF.